This T cell receptor (beta chain) was sequenced in a study of cytomegalovirus exposure and HLA in healthy donors (TCRdb year 2017). Notes on the research overall: In an earlier analysis of approximately 500 of the donors, approximately 300 Gb of sequence data and 117 million unique TCR beta sequences from roughly 190 million T cells were reported. Across roughly 420 genotyped donors of the cohort, an average of about 240,000 unique TCR beta nucleotide sequences per donor were sequenced, and approximately 17% of those sequences were non-productive. Donor age, sex, ethnicity and CMV serostatus were compiled together with the repertoire data. Along with the roughly 710-subject first cohort, a separate validation cohort of over a hundred different subjects was used. All discovery cohort repertoires had been generated using a single sequencing platform. An earlier analysis of approximately 640 of the donors applied high-throughput TCR beta sequencing to assess whether each TCR beta V gene segment acted as functional or pseudogenic. Rather than drawing on any new phenotypic data, the later analysis identified candidate immune exposures from TCR beta sequences and the way those sequences occurred across donors. The number of typed donors differed by locus: roughly 620-630 for A, B, C, DRB1 and DQB1; some 500 for DQA1; approximately 600 for DPA1; and 400 to 480 for DPB1. To predict cytomegalovirus infection status, the study brought together high-throughput TCR immunosequencing, statistical association of individual TCRs with disease status, and machine learning. The study aimed to test whether cataloging public T cell receptors could reveal signatures of past pathogen exposure. Of the 398 genotyped donors, 65% to 90% were placed in the genetic ancestry cluster associated with self-reported Caucasian donors. Several DR-DQ haplotypes were handled as single units for association and clustering because linkage in the cohort was strong. Approximately 300 gigabases of sequencing data and 75 million to 85 million unique TCR sequences made up an early release that covered around 640 HLA-typed donors. Using immunosequencing, the study profiled T cell repertoires from fewer than 700 subjects and related those repertoires to cytomegalovirus serostatus. Both class I and class II loci were covered by HLA typing, at four-digit resolution. In a later genetic analysis, genome-wide SNP genotypes for about 55% of the roughly 700 donors were used, and that subset was treated as a discovery cohort. A later analysis re-examined previously published TCR beta repertoires from hundreds of donors and added high-resolution HLA genotyping to investigate patterns of TCR occurrence. What the authors observed across the whole study: In a later genetic analysis, a missense DCLRE1C variant was associated with V-gene and J-gene trimming of TCR beta chains, and the association was replicated in an independent cohort. Because HLA typing was unavailable for some donors at each locus, only the typed subset was used in association tests. The cohort was sequenced for TCR beta chains only, and without alpha or paired-chain data the features that could be detected were limited. Compared with the roughly 700-donor mean, donors in an Asian-associated ancestry cluster had fewer N-insertions in productive TCRs, according to a later genetic analysis. In a later analysis, most CMV-associated TCR beta chains were found to appear HLA-restricted, with HLA associations seemingly driven largely by CMV exposure. In vitro tests confirmed that a few of the cytomegalovirus-associated TCR beta chains recognize cytomegalovirus antigens. A group of highly shared sequence variants was considered likely to be a technical artifact of the sequencing pipeline. The authors suggested that the approach could potentially be extended to other disease states and immunological phenotypes. The study gave a list of under 200 TCR beta chains associated with cytomegalovirus. Most TCR sequences were observed very rarely across donors, whereas some public TCRs were present in many individuals. A further reported finding was that TCR beta sequences accurately predicted the HLA-A and HLA-B alleles for most subjects in the first cohort. In a later analysis, HLA-associated TCR beta chains were found to be more clonally expanded and to have lower generation probabilities than equally common non-associated chains. When HLA alleles, especially DR and DQ, strongly co-occurred, attributing TCR associations to individual alleles was difficult. In an earlier analysis of roughly 560 of the donors, most TCR beta V segments were observed in productive rearrangements about 90% or about 30% of the time, broadly matching IMGT annotations. Several of the top co-occurrence clusters appeared to be linked to parvovirus B19, influenza, CMV and Epstein-Barr virus, according to a later analysis. The only immune exposure information available for the cohort was CMV serostatus. Some IMGT-functional V segments, including TRBV6-2 and TRBV6-3, could not be distinguished by the 87-base-pair reads and were therefore excluded. The presence/absence analyses assumed that sequencing depth was roughly uniform across donors, and that assumption may not be true. Linkage disequilibrium might explain the correlated functional status among segregating V segments, but an unknown experimental factor could not be ruled out. Because counts were too low, roughly 16 rarely observed V segments, including chromosome 9 orphons, were excluded from the earlier analysis of some 590 of the donors. According to a later analysis, TCR association rates differed among HLA loci, with DRB1 alleles showing the most associated TCRs and HLA-C alleles showing the fewest. At a false discovery rate of 0.05, a later analysis linked some 18,000 TCR beta sequences to specific HLA alleles. Cytomegalovirus status was reported to be diagnosed by the classifier with high specificity and sensitivity in both the original and validation cohorts.

As concerns this clone: Its recognized antigen is unknown.

In the germline V gene, CDR1 corresponds to SGHVS and CDR2 to FNYEAQ. The CDR3 holds 15 amino acids from the cysteine to the phenylalanine. Just the 45-base CDR3 DNA is kept, in frame starting at base 1. Deletion took 1 base off V and 4 bases off J, with a span of 10 bases between the germline ends. The cohort was made up of roughly 670 healthy bone marrow donors. All cohort members were sampled while nominally healthy, although unrecorded immune exposures were likely present. The donor tested CMV seronegative and was one of the 352 seronegative cohort members. Every donor gave a peripheral blood sample, and the peripheral blood mononuclear cells from that sample were used for TCR beta sequencing. The Qiagen DNeasy Blood Extraction Kit was used to extract genomic DNA from the blood cell samples. Library construction relied on the immunoSEQ multiplex PCR assay. The multiplex PCR relied on a mix of 60 forward primers for TCR Vbeta segments and 13 reverse primers for TCR Jbeta segments. The CDR3 region of rearranged TCR beta genes was amplified from genomic DNA by a multiplex PCR assay. The Illumina HiSeq System was used to sequence the amplified TCR beta libraries as 87-base-pair reads. From the authors' description of their analysis: Across the roughly 670 repertoires, a later analysis counted roughly 77 million unique TCR beta chains, approximately 10 million of which were shared by at least two donors. A nearest-neighbor algorithm error-corrected the raw reads and collapsed the reads into unique sequences, merging closely related sequences to remove PCR and sequencing errors. Alignment of CDR3 sequences to IMGT reference sequences was used to assign V, D and J gene segments. For a sequence to be retained, a match of at least six nucleotides to both a V gene segment and a J gene segment was required. Rearrangements were called productive when the CDR3 lacked stop codons and stayed in frame with V and J; all others were non-productive. CDR3 was defined according to IMGT convention as the region running from the second conserved V-encoded cysteine to the conserved J-encoded phenylalanine. Sequences without an unambiguous match to a single V gene segment were excluded from the earlier analysis of several hundred of the donors. An earlier analysis of about 600 of the donors called V segments functional above 56.7% productive rearrangements and segregating when the between-donor standard deviation exceeded 5%. To diagnose cytomegalovirus status from the catalog of TCR beta chain sequences, a statistical classification framework was built. In a later analysis, V and J genes were assigned by comparing TCR nucleotide sequences against IMGT/GENE-DB human TR gene sequences. The TCRdist pipeline was used in a later analysis to assign CDR3 sequences and most-parsimonious VDJ recombination scenarios. In a later analysis, each TCR beta chain was defined by its CDR3 amino acid sequence together with its V-gene family, and reads lacking a unique V-gene family were excluded. As a way to deal with suspected cross-contamination and a sequencing artifact, a later analysis dropped over 550 nucleotide sequences that were highly shared and had low generation probability. A later analysis calculated a clonal expansion index for each public chain from normalized within-repertoire ranks of inferred template counts. A later analysis computed generation probabilities with a VDJ recombination model fitted to out-of-frame rearrangements, and checked the results against IGoR. Hypergeometric tests were used in a later analysis to score TCR-TCR, TCR-HLA and TCR-CMV co-occurrence, with a repertoire-size bias correction applied to the TCR pairs. To estimate false discovery rates, a later analysis permuted the HLA or CMV assignments 20 times. In a later analysis, co-occurring TCRs were grouped using DBSCAN, and TCRdist sequence similarity was added for clustering within HLA-allele-positive subsets. Co-occurrence clustering excluded repertoires with fewer than 30,000 or more than 120,000 public chains, plus five with anomalous nucleotide sharing. The table was pulled from immuneACCESS by TCRdb, which kept in-frame rearrangements only. Such tables lose some clones; where checked, under half of the loss comes from unresolved V genes, and the rest has no known cause. Clone size and the V and J calls come from that table; the DNA yielded D and trimming. The table for this sample shows some 160,000 clones. The ten most abundant clones make up approximately 2% of the sample.

Sequenced: PBMCs. The TCR originated in a man aged 30-40 years in good health and CMV-seronegative. The chain is assembled from TRBV7-6 and TRBJ2-2; tentative D gene TRBD1, with 5 bases matching. The CDR3 region has the sequence CASSLGQGITGELFF. The base sequence is TGTGCCAGCAGCTTAGGGCAGGGTATCACCGGGGAGCTGTTTTTT.